This TCR beta chain comes out of a study of Ad26.COV2.S vaccination and SARS-CoV-2 variants. Clones were sequenced by immunoSEQ multiplex PCR, and TCRdb holds only the in-frame ones, with some missing. This table has fewer than 800,000 clones, approximately 88% appearing once. Indicated treatment: 15 to 20 received Ad26.COV2.S at low or high dose, single or two shots; roughly 5 received placebo; per-sample allocation not given. It was on day 63 after the first vaccine or placebo injection that samples were taken. Source: peripheral blood, taken in a trial of Ad26.COV2.S vaccine versus placebo. The origin of this receptor is a person between 18 and 59 years old who received the Ad26.COV2.S COVID-19 vaccine or a placebo.

CDR3 residues: CASSLDPDSNEKLFF. The CDR3 DNA reads as TGTGCCAGCAGCTTGGATCCGGATTCTAATGAAAAACTGTTTTTT. The chain is built from TRBV5-4 and TRBJ1-4, with no clear D. V lost 0 bases to trimming and J lost 3 bases, with 9 bases between them. CDR3 length equals 15 residues. CDR1 is SGHNT and CDR2 is YYREEE in the germline V gene (reference sequence).